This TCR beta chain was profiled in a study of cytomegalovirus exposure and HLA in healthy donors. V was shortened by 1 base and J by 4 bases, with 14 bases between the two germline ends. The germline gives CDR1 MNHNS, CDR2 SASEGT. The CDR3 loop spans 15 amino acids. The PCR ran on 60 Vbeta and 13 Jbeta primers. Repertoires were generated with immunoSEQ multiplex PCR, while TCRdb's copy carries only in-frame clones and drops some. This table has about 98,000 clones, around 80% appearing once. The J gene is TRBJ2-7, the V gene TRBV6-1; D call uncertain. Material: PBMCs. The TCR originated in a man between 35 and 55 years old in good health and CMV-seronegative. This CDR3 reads CASSEESLRQYEQYF. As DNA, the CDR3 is TGTGCCAGCAGTGAAGAGTCTCTCCGTCAGTACGAGCAGTACTTC.